The sequence of this T cell receptor beta chain was determined in a study of shared T cell receptors in the human thymus. Libraries were prepared by immunoSEQ multiplex PCR; TCRdb keeps only in-frame clonotypes and omits some of them. Altogether approximately 490,000 clones are present, 75% to 80% being singletons, with the ten largest covering about 0.013%. The CDR3 covers 14 residues. Germline CDR1 SNHLY, CDR2 FYNNEI. The V segment lost 5 bases and the J segment 3 bases; nucleotides outside the gene matches: 4. Separately, the same data were catalogued under a study of human thymus T cells. As that report states: Both thymic and peripheral blood repertoires showed apparently biased V and J usage.

V gene TRBV2 combines with J gene TRBJ1-5; 7 bases align to TRBD1. Sequencing was done on a sample of thymocytes. The origin of this receptor is a boy under three years old with a congenital heart defect. CDR3 coding DNA: TGTGCCAGCAGTCTCGACAGGGACAATCAGCCCCAGCATTTT. As protein: CASSLDRDNQPQHF.